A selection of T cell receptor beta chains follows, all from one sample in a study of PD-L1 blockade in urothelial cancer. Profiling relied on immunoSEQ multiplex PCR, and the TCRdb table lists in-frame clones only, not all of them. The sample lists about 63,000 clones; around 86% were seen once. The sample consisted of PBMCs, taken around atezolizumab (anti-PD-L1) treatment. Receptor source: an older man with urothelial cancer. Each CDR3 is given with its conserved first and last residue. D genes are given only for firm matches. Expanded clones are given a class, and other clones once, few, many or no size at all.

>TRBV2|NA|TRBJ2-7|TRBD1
CASSERTGTTYEQYF
TGTGCCAGCAGCGAAAGGACAGGGACCACCTACGAGCAGTACTTC
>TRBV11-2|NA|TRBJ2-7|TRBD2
CASSLGVPWGLSYEQYF
TGTGCCAGCAGCTTGGGCGTACCCTGGGGACTATCCTACGAGCAGTACTTC
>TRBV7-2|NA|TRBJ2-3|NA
CASRQAGQGTDTQYF
TGTGCCAGCAGACAGGCCGGGCAGGGTACAGATACGCAGTATTTT
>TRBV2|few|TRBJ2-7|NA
CASNLRLAGEQYF
TGTGCCAGCAACCTACGACTCGCTGGGGAGCAGTACTTC
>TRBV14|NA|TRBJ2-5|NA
CASSHVRQAQETQYF
TGTGCCAGCAGCCACGTACGACAGGCCCAAGAGACCCAGTACTTC
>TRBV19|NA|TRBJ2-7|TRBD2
CASSIGAGVREQYF
TGTGCCAGTAGTATTGGAGCGGGAGTCCGCGAGCAGTACTTC
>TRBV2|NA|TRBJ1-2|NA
CASSERGARAYGYTF
TGTGCCAGCAGTGAAAGGGGTGCCAGGGCTTATGGCTACACCTTC
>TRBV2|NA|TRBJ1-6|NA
CASSEVGRVGSPLHF
TGTGCCAGCAGTGAAGTAGGCAGGGTCGGTTCACCCCTCCACTTT
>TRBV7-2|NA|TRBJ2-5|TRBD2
CASSLSGGGIKTQYF
TGTGCCAGCAGCCTTAGCGGGGGAGGAATAAAGACCCAGTACTTC
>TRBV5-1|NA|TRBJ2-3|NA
CASSLDRIADTQYF
TGCGCCAGCAGCTTAGACAGGATCGCAGATACGCAGTATTTT
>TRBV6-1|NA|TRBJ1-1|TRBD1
CASSERPNRGPLNTEAFF
TGTGCCAGCAGTGAACGCCCTAACAGGGGTCCTTTGAACACTGAAGCTTTCTTT
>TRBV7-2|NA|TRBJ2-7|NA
CASSLGQSSSYEQYF
TGTGCCAGCAGCTTAGGACAGTCGAGCTCCTACGAGCAGTACTTC
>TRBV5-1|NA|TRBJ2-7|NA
CASSYTGLLSYEQYF
TGCGCCAGCAGCTACACGGGACTCCTCTCCTACGAGCAGTACTTC
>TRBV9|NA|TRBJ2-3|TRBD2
CASSVVPSGTDTQYF
TGTGCCAGCAGCGTAGTCCCTAGCGGGACAGATACGCAGTATTTT
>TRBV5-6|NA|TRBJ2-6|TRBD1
CASSPLRWTGFSGANVLTF
TGTGCCAGCAGCCCCTTGAGATGGACAGGCTTCTCTGGGGCCAACGTCCTGACTTTC
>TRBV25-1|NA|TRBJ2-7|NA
CASSDGQDSYEQYF
TGTGCCAGCAGTGATGGCCAGGACTCCTACGAGCAGTACTTC
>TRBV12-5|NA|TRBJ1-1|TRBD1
CASGLGGQGSMNTEAFF
TGTGCTAGTGGTTTGGGGGGACAGGGAAGTATGAACACTGAAGCTTTCTTT
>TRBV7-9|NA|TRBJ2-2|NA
CASSQVGLNTGELFF
TGTGCCAGCAGCCAAGTGGGACTTAACACCGGGGAGCTGTTTTTT
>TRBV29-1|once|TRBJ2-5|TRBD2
CSALMAGVWSQYF
TGCAGCGCGTTGATGGCGGGAGTTTGGTCCCAGTACTTC
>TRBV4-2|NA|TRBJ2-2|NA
CASSRLGTGELFF
TGTGCCAGCAGCCGCCTAGGCACCGGGGAGCTGTTTTTT
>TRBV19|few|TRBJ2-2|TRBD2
CASSIPSGVGTGELFF
TGTGCCAGTAGTATTCCTAGCGGAGTCGGAACCGGGGAGCTGTTTTTT
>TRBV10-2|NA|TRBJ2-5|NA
CASRPGFGVQETQYF
TGCGCCAGCAGGCCGGGGTTTGGGGTACAAGAGACCCAGTACTTC
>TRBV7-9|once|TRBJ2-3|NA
CASSLVMVGTDTQYF
TGTGCCAGCAGCTTAGTTATGGTAGGCACAGATACGCAGTATTTT
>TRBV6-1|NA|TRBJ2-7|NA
CASSEASEYEQYF
TGTGCCAGCAGTGAGGCCTCAGAATACGAGCAGTACTTC
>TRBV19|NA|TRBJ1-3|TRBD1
CASSSGQGTPLRSSGNTIYF
TGTGCCAGTAGTAGTGGACAGGGGACGCCGCTCAGAAGCTCTGGAAACACCATATATTTT
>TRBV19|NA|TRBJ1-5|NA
CASSIGSTGPNQPQHF
TGTGCCAGTAGTATAGGGTCGACAGGCCCGAATCAGCCCCAGCATTTT
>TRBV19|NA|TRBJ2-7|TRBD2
CASSKTSGTYEQYF
TGTGCCAGTAGTAAAACTAGCGGTACCTACGAGCAGTACTTC
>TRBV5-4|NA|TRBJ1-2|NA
CASSPDGSYGYTF
TGTGCCAGCAGCCCGGACGGGAGCTATGGCTACACCTTC
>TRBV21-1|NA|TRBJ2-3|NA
CASSTGQFTDTQYF
TGTGCCAGCAGCACCGGACAGTTCACAGATACGCAGTATTTT
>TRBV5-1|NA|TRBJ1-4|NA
CASSLRGDEKLFF
TGCGCCAGCAGCTTGCGGGGAGATGAAAAACTGTTTTTT
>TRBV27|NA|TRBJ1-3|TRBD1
CASSTSPTGAGNTIYF
TGTGCCAGCAGTACTTCACCGACAGGGGCTGGAAACACCATATATTTT
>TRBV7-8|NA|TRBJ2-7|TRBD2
CASSPVAGGIREQYF
TGTGCCAGCAGCCCTGTAGCGGGAGGAATAAGAGAGCAGTACTTC
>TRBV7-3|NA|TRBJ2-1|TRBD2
CASSAAGATYNEQFF
TGTGCCAGCAGCGCAGCGGGAGCGACCTACAATGAGCAGTTCTTC
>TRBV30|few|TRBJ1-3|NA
CAWSHRVSGNTIYF
TGTGCCTGGAGTCACAGGGTCTCTGGAAACACCATATATTTT
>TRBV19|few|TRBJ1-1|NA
CASSIVNRRNTEAFF
TGTGCCAGTAGTATAGTGAACAGAAGGAACACTGAAGCTTTCTTT
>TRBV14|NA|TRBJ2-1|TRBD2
CASSQGSGRTSSYNEQFF
TGTGCCAGCAGCCAAGGTAGCGGGAGGACCAGCTCCTACAATGAGCAGTTCTTC
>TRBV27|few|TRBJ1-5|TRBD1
CASGTGGYQPQHF
TGTGCCAGCGGGACAGGGGGCTATCAGCCCCAGCATTTT
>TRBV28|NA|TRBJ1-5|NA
CASSLSTGYSNQPQHF
TGTGCCAGCAGTTTATCAACAGGTTATAGCAATCAGCCCCAGCATTTT
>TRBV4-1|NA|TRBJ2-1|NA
CASSQAGGREFF
TGCGCCAGCAGCCAAGCCGGAGGGCGGGAGTTCTTC
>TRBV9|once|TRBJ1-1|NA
CASSPAGTGLLNTEAFF
TGTGCCAGCAGCCCTGCGGGAACGGGGTTATTGAACACTGAAGCTTTCTTT
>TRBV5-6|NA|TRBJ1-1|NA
CASSPYTTQEAEAFF
TGTGCCAGCAGTCCATATACAACGCAGGAGGCTGAAGCTTTCTTT
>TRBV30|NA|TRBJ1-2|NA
CAWSVLSGNGYTF
TGTGCCTGGAGTGTACTTTCAGGGAATGGCTACACCTTC
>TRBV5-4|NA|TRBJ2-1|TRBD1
CASSSPQGENEQFF
TGTGCCAGCAGCTCGCCACAGGGGGAGAATGAGCAGTTCTTC
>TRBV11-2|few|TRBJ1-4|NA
CASSPLRKANEKLFF
TGTGCCAGCAGCCCACTTAGAAAAGCTAATGAAAAACTGTTTTTT
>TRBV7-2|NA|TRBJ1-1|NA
CASSLTGRGAFF
TGTGCCAGCAGCCTGACAGGCCGTGGGGCTTTCTTT
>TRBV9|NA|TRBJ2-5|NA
CASSVSGQRQETQYF
TGTGCCAGCAGCGTATCGGGACAAAGGCAAGAGACCCAGTACTTC
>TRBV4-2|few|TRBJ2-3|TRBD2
CASSQRLAGEVDTQYF
TGTGCCAGCAGCCAAAGACTAGCGGGAGAGGTAGATACGCAGTATTTT
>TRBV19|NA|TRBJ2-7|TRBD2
CASTGTRGEQYF
TGTGCCAGTACCGGGACTAGAGGCGAGCAGTACTTC
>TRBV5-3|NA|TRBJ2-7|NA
CARSLEATMGSSYEQYF
TGTGCCAGAAGCTTGGAGGCGACAATGGGTTCCTCCTACGAGCAGTACTTC
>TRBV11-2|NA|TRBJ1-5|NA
CASSLDGDNQPQHF
TGTGCCAGCAGCTTAGACGGAGATAATCAGCCCCAGCATTTT
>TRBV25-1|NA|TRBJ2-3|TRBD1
CASSRTGTDTQYF
TGTGCCAGCAGTCGGACAGGGACAGATACGCAGTATTTT
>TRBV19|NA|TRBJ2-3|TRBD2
CASRGGTRRTDTQYF
TGTGCCAGTAGGGGTGGGACTAGACGCACAGATACGCAGTATTTT
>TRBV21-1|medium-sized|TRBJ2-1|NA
CASSRIRSSGGPPYNEQFF
TGTGCCAGCAGCAGAATTAGGAGTAGCGGGGGCCCCCCCTACAATGAGCAGTTCTTC